This TCR beta chain originates from a study of CD8+ T cells in alopecia areata. After isolation, RNA underwent reverse transcription to generate cDNA as the sequencing template. The repertoire was sequenced with immunoSEQ multiplex PCR; TCRdb's copy has only in-frame clones and lacks some. This table has hundreds of thousands of clones, about two thirds appearing once. This clone has a handful of counts. This specimen was CD4+ T cells sorted from blood, taken at week 0. The clonotype was recovered from a human donor with alopecia areata.

The CDR3 here is CSVEKRGTDTQYF. The CDR3, as DNA: TGCAGCGTTGAGAAGCGGGGAACAGATACGCAGTATTTT. The rearrangement uses TRBV29-1 and TRBJ2-3; TRBD2 matches at 7 bases. The V gene's germline CDR1 is SQVTM and CDR2 ANQGSEA. This CDR3 has 13 residues. V gave up 3 bases and J gave up 3 bases; unmatched junction bases: 3.